This record looks at one T cell receptor beta chain sequence and its context. Data came from immunoSEQ multiplex PCR; TCRdb stores just in-frame clones and leaves some out. The data show some 100,000 clones, more than 90% seen once. The entry originates in a study of control samples from healthy donors and cancer patients. Germline loops: CDR1 SNHLY, CDR2 FYNNEI. The CDR3 is 16 residues long. V was shortened by 6 bases and J by 1 base, with 16 bases between the two germline ends. What was sequenced was blood. This clonotype originated in a human donor in good health. The donor label of this sample is uncertain. The rearrangement uses TRBV2 and TRBJ1-5; TRBD1 might be the D (6 bases). CDR3: CASSQVLTGSNQPQHF. Here the CDR3 DNA reads TGTGCCAGCAGCCAAGTCCTTACAGGGAGCAATCAGCCCCAGCATTTT.